This T cell receptor beta chain originates from a study of shared clonotypes between healthy human individuals (dated by TCRdb to the early 2020s). The study in broad terms: Three men and two women, aged 18 to 49 years, made up the cohort. For each donor, CD4 naive and CD4 memory were each run on three plates, CD8 naive on two plates, and CD8 memory on one plate. The study deeply sequenced blood TCR repertoires of five healthy adults to estimate repertoire size and the extent of clonotype sharing between individuals. To increase sequencing depth and limit assay-specific biases, different laboratories used diverse techniques to prepare libraries and sequence TCR repertoires. Leukapheresis yielded between about 0.94 and 9.5 billion PBMCs per donor.

As regards this clone: What antigen it recognizes has not been identified. It may be a read error: a sequence one base away is much more abundant.

The donors were healthy, HIV-negative adults with no recently reported acute infections or vaccinations. Every donor was a Caucasian adult living in Nashville, Tennessee, USA. CD8 memory samples consisted of magnetically selected CD45RO+ cells combined with CCR7-negative CD45RA+ effector memory (TemRA) cells. Blood was collected by leukapheresis, and PBMCs were isolated by Ficoll-Histopaque density gradient centrifugation and then cryopreserved in liquid nitrogen vapor phase. Analytical flow cytometry was used to check the purity and quantity of each magnetically sorted T cell population. From each sorted fraction, genomic DNA was isolated and quantified by UV absorbance on a Nanodrop 2000c. Ends trimmed: V by 5 bases, J by 3 bases; bases unmatched to a gene: 3. CDR1 is given as SGHDT and CDR2 as YYEEEE, both from the germline V gene. Including cysteine and phenylalanine, the CDR3 has 13 amino acids. The entry retains the CDR3 DNA only, 39 bases that are in frame from base 1.

What the work shows at the level of the full study, not this receptor alone: Sharing across a few donors was observed for approximately 5% of naive CD4, 3% to 4% of naive CD8, about 2.3% of memory CD4, and 0.4% of memory CD8 clonotypes. Sampling was limited to blood, and TCR repertoires in tissue likely differ from TCR repertoires in blood. Clonotypes shared by all four sorted-subset donors showed higher generation probabilities than non-shared clonotypes. Based on pairwise subsampling, the degree of clonotype sharing among donors was expected to be affected by sequencing depth. The genetic and exposure-history diversity represented was limited by the small number of donors. Estimated clonotype richness was generally larger for naive than for memory subsets. Rarefaction of sorted-subset datasets indicated incomplete sequencing despite the large sequencing depth.

TCR CDR3 regions were amplified from genomic DNA by multiplex PCR using the deep immunoSEQ assay. Genomic DNA extracted from each cell subset was distributed evenly over all wells of several immunoSEQ 96-well plates, and each plate served as one replicate. For sorted subsets, approximately 210 ng genomic DNA, equal to tens of thousands of T cell genomes, was loaded into each replicate PCR. The purified libraries were quantified using a Qubit 3.0 fluorometer, sized with a Bioanalyzer 2100, and then quantified again using the KAPA Library Quantification kit. Every immunoSEQ 96-well plate was sequenced on a dedicated single-read 150-cycle Illumina NextSeq 550 flow cell. As for how the authors treated the data: Because the immunoSEQ output included only junctional sequences and no quality scores, the filtering could not be the same as the filtering used for full-length reads. Sequences were annotated with PyIR, a Python wrapper for IgBLAST v1.9, and V/J genes and CDR3 were assigned using IMGT germline references. Reads were filtered out if the reads had weak V/J assignments (E-value above 1e-6), no CDR3, stop codons, out-of-frame junctions, or ambiguous translated residues. A V3J clonotype was defined by an identical inferred V gene, J gene, and CDR3 amino acid sequence. To compute the percentage overlap between repertoires, the number of shared unique clonotypes was divided by the size of the smaller repertoire. Richness of each repertoire was evaluated using RTK rarefaction, the Chao1 estimator, and Recon v2.1 estimates of unobserved clonotypes. For all TCRbeta clonotypes obtained by the gDNA method from four donors, generation probabilities were computed with OLGA. In its TCRdb copy, this immuneACCESS table keeps in-frame sequences only and misses some clones. Where compared with another copy, unresolved V genes explain less than half of these, and the others have no known cause. The V and J calls and clone size are taken from that table; D and trimming were inferred from the DNA. The sample includes about 110,000 clones, with about 70% observed a single time. Roughly 22% of the sample belongs to the ten largest clones.

The sequence is built from TRBV5-6 and TRBJ2-7, with 9 bases aligning to TRBD1. This TCR came from a woman in her 30s in good health. Sequenced input: memory CD8+ T cells sorted from blood. This sample's cell subset or site label indicates: CD45RO+ cells pooled with CCR7-negative TemRA cells. The nucleotides read TGTGCCAGCAGGACGGGACAGGGCTACGAGCAGTACTTC. It specifies CASRTGQGYEQYF. Beyond the CDR3, the reference TRBV5-6 and TRBJ2-7 genes provide the residues; the full variable domain reads: DAGVTQSPTHLIKTRGQQVTLRCSPKSGHDTVSWYQQALGQGPQFIFQYYEEEERQRGNFPDRFSGHQFPNYSSELNVNALLLGDSALYLCASRTGQGYEQYFGPGTRLTVT.